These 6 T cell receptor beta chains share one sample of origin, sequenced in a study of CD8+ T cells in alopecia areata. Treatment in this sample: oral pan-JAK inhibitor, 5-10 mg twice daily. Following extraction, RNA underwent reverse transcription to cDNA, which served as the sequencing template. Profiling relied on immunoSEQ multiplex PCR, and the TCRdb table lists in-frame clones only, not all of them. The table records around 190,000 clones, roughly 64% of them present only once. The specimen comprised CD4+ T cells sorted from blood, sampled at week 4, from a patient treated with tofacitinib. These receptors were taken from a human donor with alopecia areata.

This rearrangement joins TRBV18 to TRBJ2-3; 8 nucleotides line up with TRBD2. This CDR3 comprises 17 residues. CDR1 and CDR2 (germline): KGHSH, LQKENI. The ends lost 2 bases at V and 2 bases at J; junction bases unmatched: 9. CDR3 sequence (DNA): TGTGCCAGCTCACCAGCCCCAGCGGGGGCCAACACAGATACGCAGTATTTT. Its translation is CASSPAPAGANTDTQYF.

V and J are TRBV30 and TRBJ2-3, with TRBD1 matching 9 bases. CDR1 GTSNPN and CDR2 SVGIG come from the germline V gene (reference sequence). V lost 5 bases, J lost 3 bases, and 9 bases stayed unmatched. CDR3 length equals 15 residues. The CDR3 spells CAWAVQGARTDTQYF. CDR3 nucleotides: TGTGCCTGGGCAGTACAGGGGGCAAGGACAGATACGCAGTATTTT.

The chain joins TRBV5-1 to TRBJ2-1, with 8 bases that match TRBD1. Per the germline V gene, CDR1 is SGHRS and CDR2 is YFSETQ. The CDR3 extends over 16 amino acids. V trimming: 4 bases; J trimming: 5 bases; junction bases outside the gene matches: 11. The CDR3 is CASSGQGAVSHNEQFF. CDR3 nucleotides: TGCGCCAGCAGCGGCCAGGGGGCGGTTTCGCACAATGAGCAGTTCTTC.

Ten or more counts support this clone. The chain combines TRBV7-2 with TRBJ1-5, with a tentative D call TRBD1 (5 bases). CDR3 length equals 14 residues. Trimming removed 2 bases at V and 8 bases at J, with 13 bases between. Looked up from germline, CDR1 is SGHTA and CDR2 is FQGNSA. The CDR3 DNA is TGTGCCAGCAGCTTAATCCCGGGGCGAGAGCCCCAGCATTTT. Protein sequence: CASSLIPGREPQHF.

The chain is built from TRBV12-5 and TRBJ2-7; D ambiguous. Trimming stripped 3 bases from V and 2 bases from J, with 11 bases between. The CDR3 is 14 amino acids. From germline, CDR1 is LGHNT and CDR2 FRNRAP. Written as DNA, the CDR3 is TGTGCTAGTGGTTTTCGGGTCCCCCCCTACGAGCAGTACTTC. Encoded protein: CASGFRVPPYEQYF.

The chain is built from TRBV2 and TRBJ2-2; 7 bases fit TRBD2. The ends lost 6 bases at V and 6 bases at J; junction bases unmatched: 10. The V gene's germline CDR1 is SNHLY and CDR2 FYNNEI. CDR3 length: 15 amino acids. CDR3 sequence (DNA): TGTGCCAGCAGGTTACTAGCGAGTTCCGCCGGGGAGCTGTTTTTT. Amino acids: CASRLLASSAGELFF.